This T cell receptor beta chain was recovered during a study of shared T cell receptors in the human thymus. This clone came up a few times. Sequenced by immunoSEQ multiplex PCR; TCRdb stores in-frame clones only, minus some. The sample consists of just under 550,000 clones, approximately 78% of them appearing once. This CDR3 has 11 amino acids. The germline V gene encodes CDR1 DFQATT and CDR2 SNEGSKA (reference sequence). The V gene lost 3 bases and the J gene lost 9 bases, with 11 bases spanning the gap. These same records also appear under a second study, on human thymus T cells. In that study: All donors were healthy Finnish infants who were undergoing corrective surgery to treat congenital heart defects. Thymic resections from corrective heart surgery supplied the tissue. An apparent bias in V and J gene usage was seen in thymic and blood repertoires.

Sequenced material: thymocytes. The rearrangement uses TRBV20-1 and TRBJ1-1; D call uncertain. The receptor was isolated from a boy less than two years old with a congenital heart defect. The CDR3 coding sequence is TGCAGTGCTAGTCCAGGCTTCCAAGCTTTCTTT. It codes for CSASPGFQAFF.